These 30 T cell receptor beta chains were all obtained from the same sample, sequenced in a study of T cells in Graves' hyperthyroidism and ophthalmopathy. RNA transcripts served as the template for amplifying TCR beta CDR3 regions. The HTBI primer set served for first-round RT-PCR of the TCR CDR3. One entry per CDR3 protein results from TCRdb running MiXCR on the multiplex PCR reads. Here the sample spans about 540,000 distinct CDR3 sequences, about 45% being singletons. The specimen was peripheral blood or thyroid tissue (not recorded which). These receptors were collected from a woman between 18 and 29 years old with Graves' hyperthyroidism.

The chain combines TRBV20-1 with TRBJ2-2; 8 bases align to TRBD1. The V gene's germline CDR1 is DFQATT and CDR2 SNEGSKA (reference sequence). CDR3 size: 14 residues. V lost 5 bases, J lost 5 bases, and 7 bases stayed unmatched. CDR3 sequence: CSAYLTGGTGELFF. The CDR3 coding sequence is TGCAGTGCTTATCTCACAGGGGGTACCGGGGAGCTGTTTTTT.

Worth noting for this clonotype: A read error is likely, as this CDR3 ends without the conserved phenylalanine or tryptophan. This chain connects TRBV24-1 to TRBJ1-1; D remains unclear. CDR3 length: 13 amino acids. The V gene lost 0 bases and the J gene lost 8 bases, with 9 bases spanning the gap. Germline V gene lookup returns CDR1 KGHDR and CDR2 SFDVKD. CDR3 DNA: TGTGCCACCAGTGATTTGTGGGATGGCGAAGCTTTCTCT. Its protein is CATSDLWDGEAFS.

This clonotype was observed a handful of times. The chain carries TRBV20-1 and TRBJ1-5; 9 nucleotides agree with TRBD1. This CDR3 is built from 14 residues. After removal of 7 bases from V and 6 bases from J, the junction contained 10 bases not matched to a gene. CDR1 is DFQATT and CDR2 is SNEGSKA in the germline V gene (reference sequence). In DNA, the CDR3 is TGCAGTGGCGCTACAGGGGGCGGGGGTCAGCCCCAGCATTTT. Translated, it gives CSGATGGGGQPQHF.

To note about this clonotype: The CDR3 does not close with the conserved phenylalanine or tryptophan, likely indicating a read error. Because the CDR3's place on the DNA is in doubt, the DNA is left out and the CDR3 is given as listed by TCRdb. The V gene is TRBV10-3, the J gene TRBJ1-6. Germline assignment: CDR1 ENHRY and CDR2 SYGVKD. The CDR3 contains 10 residues when both ends are counted. The CDR3 reads CAIKKATLNY.

This clonotype was counted many times. V and J are TRBV11-3 and TRBJ2-6; D uncertain. There are 15 residues in the CDR3. Trimming stripped 5 bases from V and 0 bases from J, with 8 bases between. Looked up from germline, CDR1 is SGHNT and CDR2 is YENEEA. This CDR3 is CASSARSSGANVLTF. The CDR3 nucleotides are TGTGCCAGCAGCGCTAGAAGCTCTGGGGCCAACGTCCTGACTTTC.

The rearrangement joins TRBV2 to TRBJ2-2; possible D gene TRBD2, 5 bases. This CDR3 comprises 12 residues. V lost 11 bases and J lost 7, with 14 bases in between. Germline V gene sequence: CDR1 SNHLY, CDR2 FYNNEI. CDR3 amino acids: CAGSAGIGELFF. For the CDR3, the DNA is TGTGCCGGAAGTGCCGGGATCGGGGAGCTGTTTTTT.

The J gene is TRBJ1-1, the V gene TRBV7-2, with a tentative D call TRBD1 (5 bases). The CDR3 contains 15 residues. Trimming shortened V by 0 bases and J by 4 bases, and 12 bases separated the two germline ends. Germline CDR1 and CDR2: SGHTA and FQGNSA. For the CDR3, the DNA is TGTGCCAGCAGCTTAGCAGGGAGAGGGGTCACTGAAGCTTTCTTT. Translating it yields CASSLAGRGVTEAFF.

The chain is built from TRBV5-1 and TRBJ2-7; D is perhaps TRBD1 (6 bases). The CDR3 loop spans 14 amino acids. Trimming shortened V by 0 bases and J by 2 bases, and 9 bases separated the two germline ends. CDR1 and CDR2 (germline): SGHRS, YFSETQ. CDR3 in DNA: TGCGCCAGCAGCTTGGTGGGGGCCCCCTACGAGCAGTACTTC. Residues: CASSLVGAPYEQYF.

V is TRBV7-9 and J is TRBJ2-5; the D is unclear. CDR1 and CDR2 from the germline V gene are SEHNR and FQNEAQ (reference sequence). The ends were cut back, 6 bases at V and 3 bases at J, with 11 bases in the middle. The CDR3 consists of 13 residues. CDR3 nucleotides: TGTGCCAGCAGAGATCTGGCAGAAGAGACCCAGTACTTC. Its translation: CASRDLAEETQYF. Full variable domain (outside the CDR3, taken from reference TRBV7-9 and TRBJ2-5): DTGVSQNPRHKITKRGQNVTFRCDPISEHNRLYWYRQTLGQGPEFLTYFQNEAQLEKSRLLSDRFSAERPKGSFSTLEIQRTEQGDSAMYLCASRDLAEETQYFGPGTRLLVL.

The J gene is TRBJ1-2, the V gene TRBV2; a weak D match, TRBD1 (6 bases). Germline V CDR1 and CDR2: SNHLY, FYNNEI. There are 12 residues in the CDR3. Between the trimmed V and J ends, which lost 2 bases and 8 bases, there was a span of 9 bases. The DNA of the CDR3 is TGTGCCAGCAGTGAAAAAGGACAGGGCTACACCTTC. Amino acids: CASSEKGQGYTF.

The chain uses TRBV20-1 and TRBJ2-6; 7 bases line up with TRBD1. This CDR3 is built from 18 residues. Germline CDR1 and CDR2: DFQATT and SNEGSKA (reference sequence). V shed 6 bases, J shed 0 bases, and the junction held 14 bases outside the gene matches. The CDR3 DNA reads as TGCAGTGCAACAACAACAGGGGCCCGAGTCTCTGGGGCCAACGTCCTGACTTTC. Its protein product is CSATTTGARVSGANVLTF.

V usage is TRBV15 and J usage is TRBJ1-4; 9 bases fit TRBD1. From germline, CDR1 is LNHNV and CDR2 YYDKDF (reference sequence). The CDR3 is 15 residues long. Trimming at V came to 3 bases and at J to 7 bases, leaving 6 bases not matched to a gene. CDR3 DNA: TGTGCCACCAGCAGTTGGGGACAGGGCGGTGAAAAACTGTTTTTT. This codes for CATSSWGQGGEKLFF.

In its sample, this clonotype was seen a few times. The chain has TRBV20-1 and TRBJ1-5; perhaps TRBD1 as D (6 bases). V gave up 0 bases and J gave up 7 bases, with 13 bases separating them. The CDR3 contains 14 residues. CDR1 is DFQATT, CDR2 SNEGSKA, per germline (reference sequence). The CDR3, as DNA: TGCAGTGCTAGAGATACACAGGGAGGCCAGCCCCAGCATTTT. The encoded protein is CSARDTQGGQPQHF.

The chain links TRBV2 to TRBJ1-1; tentatively, D is TRBD1 (5 bases). The CDR3 consists of 15 residues. The V end lost 3 bases, the J end lost 4 bases, and 15 bases lay between the germline ends. Germline V gene sequence: CDR1 SNHLY, CDR2 FYNNEI. The CDR3 DNA reads TGTGCCAGCAGTGATGAGGGGCCCGCTGTCACTGAAGCTTTCTTT. Translated, it gives CASSDEGPAVTEAFF.

In this sample, this clonotype turned up many times. This chain uses TRBV7-6 with TRBJ1-2; no clear D gene. Per germline, CDR1 SGHVS and CDR2 FNYEAQ. The CDR3 covers 14 residues. V was cut by 5 bases and J by 3 bases, with 13 bases left in between. The CDR3 DNA sequence: TGTGCCAGCAGCCCGTATAGGACGGACTATGGCTACACCTTC. This translates into CASSPYRTDYGYTF.

Of note for this clonotype: A read error is possible here, since a much larger clone lies one base away. V is TRBV20-1 and J is TRBJ2-7; no clear D. The CDR3 has 14 amino acids. Germline lookup yields CDR1 DFQATT and CDR2 SNEGSKA (reference sequence). CDR3 sequence (DNA): TGCAGTGCTAGCTCAGTCGGTAGCTCCCACGAGCAGTACTTC. This encodes CSASSVGSSHEQYF.

The V and J genes are TRBV19 and TRBJ2-5, with 8 bases aligning to TRBD1. This CDR3 has 15 amino acids. The germline gives CDR1 LNHDA, CDR2 SQIVND (reference sequence). Trimming at V came to 4 bases and at J to 2 bases, leaving 6 bases not matched to a gene. CDR3: CASSRRDRSQETQYF. The CDR3 DNA reads as TGTGCCAGTAGTAGAAGGGACAGGAGTCAAGAGACCCAGTACTTC.

The chain carries TRBV7-2 and TRBJ1-4, with a tentative D call TRBD1 (6 bases). The CDR3 is 15 residues long. V lost 7 bases and J 8 bases, leaving 20 bases between the germline ends. Looked up from germline, CDR1 is SGHTA and CDR2 is FQGNSA. The CDR3 spells CASKQEDRKGEKLFF. DNA of the CDR3: TGTGCCAGCAAGCAGGAAGACAGGAAGGGCGAAAAACTGTTTTTT.

The V call is TRBV2, the J call TRBJ2-2; 8 nucleotides line up with TRBD1. The CDR3 is made up of 14 amino acids. Germline-derived CDR1 and CDR2 are SNHLY and FYNNEI. Trimming removed 3 bases from V and 6 bases from J; junction bases left unmatched: 3. The CDR3 loop reads CASSEDRVAGELFF. For the CDR3, the DNA is TGTGCCAGCAGTGAGGACAGGGTCGCCGGGGAGCTGTTTTTT.

V is TRBV25-1 and J is TRBJ1-2; possible D gene TRBD1, 5 bases. Per the germline V gene, CDR1 is MGHDK and CDR2 is SYGVNS. The germline V and J ends were trimmed by 4 bases and 6 bases, with 21 bases remaining between them. The CDR3 is made up of 16 amino acids. In nucleotides, the CDR3 is TGTGCCAGCAGTGCTACGACAGTTATCCTAACGGATGGCTACACCTTC. It is translated as CASSATTVILTDGYTF.

This clonotype was seen repeatedly, ten times or more. V gene TRBV2 combines with J gene TRBJ1-2, with D hard to call. The CDR3 covers 15 residues. The V end was cut by 3 bases, the J end by 7 bases, with 18 bases between. CDR1 SNHLY and CDR2 FYNNEI come from the germline V gene. CDR3 sequence reads: CASSDYAGGGSGYTF. The CDR3 DNA sequence: TGTGCCAGCAGTGATTATGCGGGTGGTGGCTCTGGCTACACCTTC.

V usage is TRBV25-1 and J usage is TRBJ1-1, with D uncertain. Germline CDR1 MGHDK, CDR2 SYGVNS. The CDR3 is made up of 14 amino acids. The CDR3, as DNA: TGTGCTAGAGATTGGAACAGCCGGAACACTGAAGCTTTCTTT. Translation gives CARDWNSRNTEAFF.

On this clonotype: A far bigger clonotype differs at one base, so this is likely a read error. This chain joins TRBV7-8 and TRBJ1-5; the match to TRBD1 covers 7 bases. CDR1 and CDR2 from the germline V gene are SGHVS and FQNEAQ. The CDR3 is made up of 14 amino acids. CDR3 sequence (DNA): TGTGCCAGCAGCTTAGGGGACAGCAATCAGTCCCAGCATTTT. This codes for CASSLGDSNQSQHF.

The rearrangement uses TRBV20-1 and TRBJ2-7; 7 positions agree with TRBD2. Germline-derived CDR1 and CDR2 are DFQATT and SNEGSKA (reference sequence). The trim removed 6 bases at V and 0 bases at J, leaving 11 bases unmatched. The CDR3 sequence is 15 residues long. The CDR3 sequence: CSAKTPPGGSYEQYF. Here the CDR3 DNA reads TGCAGTGCAAAGACCCCCCCGGGAGGCTCCTACGAGCAGTACTTC.

This clonotype was recorded at least ten times. The chain links TRBV10-3 to TRBJ2-2; 7 positions agree with TRBD2. The CDR3 runs 16 residues. Germline CDR1 reads ENHRY; CDR2 reads SYGVKD. With 2 bases clipped from V and 1 base from J, the junction kept 4 bases outside the gene matches. This CDR3 is CAISERLAENTGELFF. For the CDR3, the DNA is TGTGCCATCAGTGAGCGGCTAGCGGAGAACACCGGGGAGCTGTTTTTT.

This clonotype was counted at least ten times. The J gene is TRBJ1-1, the V gene TRBV5-6; D is unresolved. The CDR3 is made up of 13 amino acids. Looked up from germline, CDR1 is SGHDT and CDR2 is YYEEEE. V lost 0 bases and J 1 base, leaving 4 bases between the germline ends. The CDR3: CASSLATNTEAFF. The CDR3 nucleotides are TGTGCCAGCAGCTTGGCCACGAACACTGAAGCTTTCTTT. The full variable domain, completed using reference TRBV5-6 and TRBJ1-1, is DAGVTQSPTHLIKTRGQQVTLRCSPKSGHDTVSWYQQALGQGPQFIFQYYEEEERQRGNFPDRFSGHQFPNYSSELNVNALLLGDSALYLCASSLATNTEAFFGQGTRLTVV.

V is TRBV20-1 and J is TRBJ2-3; the match to TRBD1 covers 8 bases. The CDR3 covers 14 residues. CDR1 is DFQATT, CDR2 SNEGSKA, per germline (reference sequence). Trimming removed 4 bases from V and 3 bases from J; junction bases left unmatched: 6. CDR3 amino acids: CSATRDRRTDTQYF. CDR3 in DNA: TGCAGTGCTACACGGGACAGGAGGACAGATACGCAGTATTTT.

The rearrangement links TRBV15 to TRBJ1-2; weak D call: TRBD1 (5 bases). V gave up 1 base and J gave up 6 bases, with 9 bases separating them. The CDR3 is 13 residues long. Germline CDR1 is LNHNV and CDR2 is YYDKDF (reference sequence). The DNA of the CDR3 is TGTGCCACCAGCAGAGCCAGGGATAATGGCTACACCTTC. Protein product: CATSRARDNGYTF.

This clonotype was seen a handful of times. This sequence joins TRBV7-8 and TRBJ2-7; TRBD2 matches at 7 bases. CDR3 length: 15 amino acids. Germline CDR1 is SGHVS and CDR2 is FQNEAQ. Trimming cost V 7 bases and J 4 bases; bases outside gene matches: 13. For the CDR3, the DNA is TGTGCCAGCACCCCTCGCCTCGCGGGAGTGTACGAGCAGTACTTC. This translates into CASTPRLAGVYEQYF.

This clonotype was found a few times. The chain couples TRBV6-5 to TRBJ1-2, with D uncertain. This CDR3 has 12 residues. Germline V gene sequence: CDR1 MNHEY, CDR2 SVGAGI. The V end lost 10 bases, the J end lost 4 bases, and 13 bases lay between the germline ends. CDR3 loop: CATLTTTYGYTF. CDR3 coding DNA: TGTGCCACCCTGACCACCACCTATGGCTACACCTTC.